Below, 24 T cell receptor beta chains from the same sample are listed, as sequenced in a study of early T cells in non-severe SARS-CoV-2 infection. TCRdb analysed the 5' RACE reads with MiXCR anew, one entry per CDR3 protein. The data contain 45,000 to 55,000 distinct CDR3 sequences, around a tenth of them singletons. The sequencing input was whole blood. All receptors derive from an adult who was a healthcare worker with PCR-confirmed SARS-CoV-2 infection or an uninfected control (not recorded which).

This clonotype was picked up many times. In nucleotides, the CDR3 is TGCAGTGCTCCTGCGACAGGCCAAGGCTACGAGCAGTACTTC. This encodes CSAPATGQGYEQYF. The J gene is TRBJ2-7, the V gene TRBV20-1; a possible D gene is TRBD1 (6 bases). V was pared by 5 bases and J by 3 bases, with 17 bases between. This CDR3 contains 14 residues. Germline V lookup: CDR1 DFQATT, CDR2 SNEGSKA (reference sequence).

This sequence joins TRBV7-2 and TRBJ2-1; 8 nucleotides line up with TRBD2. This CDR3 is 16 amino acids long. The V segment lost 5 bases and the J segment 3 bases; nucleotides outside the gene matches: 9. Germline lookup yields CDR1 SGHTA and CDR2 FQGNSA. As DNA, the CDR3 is TGTGCCAGCAGCGGCCCTAGCGGGCAGCTCTACAATGAGCAGTTCTTC. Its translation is CASSGPSGQLYNEQFF.

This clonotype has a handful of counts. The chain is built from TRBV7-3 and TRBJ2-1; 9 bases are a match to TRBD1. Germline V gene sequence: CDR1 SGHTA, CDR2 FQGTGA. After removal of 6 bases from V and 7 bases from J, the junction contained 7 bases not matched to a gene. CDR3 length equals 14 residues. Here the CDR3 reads CASSRLQGANEQFF. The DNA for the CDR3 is TGTGCCAGCAGTCGGTTACAGGGGGCGAATGAGCAGTTCTTC.

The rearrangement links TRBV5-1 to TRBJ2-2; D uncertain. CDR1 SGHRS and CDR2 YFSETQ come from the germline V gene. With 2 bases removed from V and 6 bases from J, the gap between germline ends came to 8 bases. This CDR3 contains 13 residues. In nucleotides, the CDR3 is TGCGCCAGCAGCTTACAAAGCGCCGGGGAGCTGTTTTTT. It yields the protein CASSLQSAGELFF.

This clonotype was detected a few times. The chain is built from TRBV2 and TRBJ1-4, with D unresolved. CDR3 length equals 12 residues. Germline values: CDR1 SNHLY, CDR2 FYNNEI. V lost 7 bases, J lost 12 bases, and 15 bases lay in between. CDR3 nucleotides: TGTGCCAGCACGGGAAGGGCCATAGAACTGTTTTTT. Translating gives CASTGRAIELFF.

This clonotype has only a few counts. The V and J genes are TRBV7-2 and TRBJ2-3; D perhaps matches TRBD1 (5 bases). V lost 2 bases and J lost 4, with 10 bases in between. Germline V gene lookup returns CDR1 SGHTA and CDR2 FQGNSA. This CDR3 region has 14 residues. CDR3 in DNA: TGTGCCAGCAGCTTAAGGGGATTCCCAGATACGCAGTATTTT. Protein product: CASSLRGFPDTQYF.

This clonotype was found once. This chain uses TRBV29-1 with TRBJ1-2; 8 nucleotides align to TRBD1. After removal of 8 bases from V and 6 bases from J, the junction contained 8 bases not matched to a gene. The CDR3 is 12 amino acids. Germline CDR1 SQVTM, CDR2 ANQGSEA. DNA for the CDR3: TGCAGCTCGGTCGGACAGGGAAATGGCTACACCTTC. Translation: CSSVGQGNGYTF.

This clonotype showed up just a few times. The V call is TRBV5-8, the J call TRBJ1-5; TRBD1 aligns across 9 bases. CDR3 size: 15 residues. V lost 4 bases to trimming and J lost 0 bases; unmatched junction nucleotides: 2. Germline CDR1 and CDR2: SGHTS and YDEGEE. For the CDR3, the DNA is TGTGCCAGCAGCCCGGGACAGGGTAGCAATCAGCCCCAGCATTTT. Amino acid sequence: CASSPGQGSNQPQHF.

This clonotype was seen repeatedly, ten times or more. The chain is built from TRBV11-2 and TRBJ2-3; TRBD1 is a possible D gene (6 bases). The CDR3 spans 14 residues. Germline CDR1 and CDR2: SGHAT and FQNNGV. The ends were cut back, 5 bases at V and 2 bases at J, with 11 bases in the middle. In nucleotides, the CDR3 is TGTGCCAGCAGCCCGGGGACAACCACAGATACGCAGTATTTT. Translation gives CASSPGTTTDTQYF.

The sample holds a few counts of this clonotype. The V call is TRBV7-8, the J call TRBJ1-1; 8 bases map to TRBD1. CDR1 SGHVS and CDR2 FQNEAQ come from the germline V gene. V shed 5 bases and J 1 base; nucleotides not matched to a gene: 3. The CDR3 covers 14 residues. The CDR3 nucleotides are TGTGCCAGCAGCCCAGACAGGGGGAACACTGAAGCTTTCTTT. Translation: CASSPDRGNTEAFF.

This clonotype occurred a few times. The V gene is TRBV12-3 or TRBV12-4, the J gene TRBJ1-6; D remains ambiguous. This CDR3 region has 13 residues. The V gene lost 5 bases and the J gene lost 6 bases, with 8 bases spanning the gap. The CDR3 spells CASSPFGNSPLHF. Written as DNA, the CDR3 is TGTGCCAGCAGTCCTTTTGGTAATTCACCCCTCCACTTT.

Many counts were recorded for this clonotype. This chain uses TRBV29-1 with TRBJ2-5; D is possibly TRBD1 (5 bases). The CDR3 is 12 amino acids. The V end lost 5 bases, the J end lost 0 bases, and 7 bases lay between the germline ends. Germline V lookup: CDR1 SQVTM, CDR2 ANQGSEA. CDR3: CSVLRDQETQYF. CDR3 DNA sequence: TGCAGCGTTCTCAGGGACCAAGAGACCCAGTACTTC. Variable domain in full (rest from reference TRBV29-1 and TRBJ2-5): SAVISQKPSRDICQRGTSLTIQCQVDSQVTMMFWYRQQPGQSLTLIATANQGSEATYESGFVIDKFPISRPNLTFSTLTVSNMSPEDSSIYLCSVLRDQETQYFGPGTRLLVL.

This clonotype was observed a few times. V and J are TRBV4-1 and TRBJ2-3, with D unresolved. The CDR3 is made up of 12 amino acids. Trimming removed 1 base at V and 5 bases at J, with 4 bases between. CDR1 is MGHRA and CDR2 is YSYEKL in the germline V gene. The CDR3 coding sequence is TGCGCCAGCAGCCAAGCTTTAGATACGCAGTATTTT. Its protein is CASSQALDTQYF.

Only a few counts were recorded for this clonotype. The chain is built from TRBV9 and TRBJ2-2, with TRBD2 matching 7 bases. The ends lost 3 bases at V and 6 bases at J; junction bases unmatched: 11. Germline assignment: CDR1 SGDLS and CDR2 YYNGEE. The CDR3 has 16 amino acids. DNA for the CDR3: TGTGCCAGCAGCGCCTCGGGGGGTATCTTTGCCGGGGAGCTGTTTTTT. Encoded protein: CASSASGGIFAGELFF. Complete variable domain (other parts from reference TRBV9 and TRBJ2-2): DSGVTQTPKHLITATGQRVTLRCSPRSGDLSVYWYQQSLDQGLQFLIQYYNGEERAKGNILERFSAQQFPDLHSELNLSSLELGDSALYFCASSASGGIFAGELFFGEGSRLTVL.

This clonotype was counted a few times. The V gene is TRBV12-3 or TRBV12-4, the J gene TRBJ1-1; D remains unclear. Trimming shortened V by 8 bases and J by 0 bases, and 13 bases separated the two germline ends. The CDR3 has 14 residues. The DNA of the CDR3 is TGTGCCAGCGGAAAGGGCCTCATGAACACTGAAGCTTTCTTT. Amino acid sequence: CASGKGLMNTEAFF.

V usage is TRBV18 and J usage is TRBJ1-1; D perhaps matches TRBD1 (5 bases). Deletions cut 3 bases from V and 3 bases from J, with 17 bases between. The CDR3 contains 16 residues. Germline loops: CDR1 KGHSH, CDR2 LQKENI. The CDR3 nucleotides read TGTGCCAGCTCACCGATATCAGGGAGGGGAGACACTGAAGCTTTCTTT. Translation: CASSPISGRGDTEAFF.

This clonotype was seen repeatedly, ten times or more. The CDR3 reads CASSYSRTGGGYGYTF. In DNA form, the CDR3 reads TGTGCCAGCAGTTACTCGAGGACAGGGGGCGGATACGGCTACACCTTC. J is TRBJ1-2 and V is TRBV6-5; TRBD1 matches at 11 bases. There are 16 residues in the CDR3. CDR1 MNHEY and CDR2 SVGAGI come from the germline V gene. J lost 8 bases, V lost 0 bases, and 8 bases had no gene match.

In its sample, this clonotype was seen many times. CDR3 nucleotide sequence: TGTGCCAGCAGGACAGTTTATAACTATGGCTACACCTTC. Translating gives CASRTVYNYGYTF. The V gene is TRBV27, the J gene TRBJ1-2, with D perhaps TRBD1 (5 bases). Trimming pared 6 bases from V and 1 base from J, leaving 9 bases between. Germline V lookup: CDR1 MNHEY, CDR2 SMNVEV (reference sequence). The CDR3 runs 13 residues.

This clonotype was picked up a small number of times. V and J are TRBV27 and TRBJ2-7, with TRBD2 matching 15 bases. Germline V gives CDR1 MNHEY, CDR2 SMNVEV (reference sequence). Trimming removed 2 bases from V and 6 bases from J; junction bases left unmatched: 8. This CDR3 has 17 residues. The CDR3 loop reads CASSLLGLAGGSGEQYF. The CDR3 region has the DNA TGTGCCAGCAGTTTACTTGGACTAGCGGGAGGGAGTGGCGAGCAGTACTTC.

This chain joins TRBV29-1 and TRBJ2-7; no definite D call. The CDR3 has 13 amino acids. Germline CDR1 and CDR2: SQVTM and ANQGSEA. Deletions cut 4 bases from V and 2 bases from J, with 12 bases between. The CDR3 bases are TGCAGCGTTGGATCCAGTCCTACCTACGAGCAGTACTTC. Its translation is CSVGSSPTYEQYF.

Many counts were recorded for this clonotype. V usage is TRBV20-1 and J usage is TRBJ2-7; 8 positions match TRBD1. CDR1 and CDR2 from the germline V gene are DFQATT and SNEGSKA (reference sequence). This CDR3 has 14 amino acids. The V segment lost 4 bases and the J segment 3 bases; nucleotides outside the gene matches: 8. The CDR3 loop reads CSATRDRTIYEQYF. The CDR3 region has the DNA TGCAGTGCTACCCGGGACAGGACAATCTACGAGCAGTACTTC.

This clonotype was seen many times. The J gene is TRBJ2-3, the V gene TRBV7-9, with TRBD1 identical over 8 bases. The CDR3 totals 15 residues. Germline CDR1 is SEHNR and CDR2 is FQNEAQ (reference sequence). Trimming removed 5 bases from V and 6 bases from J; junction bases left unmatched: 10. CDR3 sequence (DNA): TGTGCCAGCAGCCGGACAGGGTTTCAAATCGATACGCAGTATTTT. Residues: CASSRTGFQIDTQYF.

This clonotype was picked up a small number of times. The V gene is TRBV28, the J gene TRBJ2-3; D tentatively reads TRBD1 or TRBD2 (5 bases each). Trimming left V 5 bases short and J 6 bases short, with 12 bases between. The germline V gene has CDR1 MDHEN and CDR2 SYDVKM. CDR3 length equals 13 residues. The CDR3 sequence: CASSPGREDTQYF. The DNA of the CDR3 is TGTGCCAGCAGTCCCGGCAGGGAGGATACGCAGTATTTT.

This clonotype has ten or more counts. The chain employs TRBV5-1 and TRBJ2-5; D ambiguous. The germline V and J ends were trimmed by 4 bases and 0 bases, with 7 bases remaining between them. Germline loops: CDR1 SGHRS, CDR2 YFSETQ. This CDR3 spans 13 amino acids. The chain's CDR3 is CASSQPYQETQYF. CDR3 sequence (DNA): TGCGCCAGCAGCCAACCGTACCAAGAGACCCAGTACTTC.